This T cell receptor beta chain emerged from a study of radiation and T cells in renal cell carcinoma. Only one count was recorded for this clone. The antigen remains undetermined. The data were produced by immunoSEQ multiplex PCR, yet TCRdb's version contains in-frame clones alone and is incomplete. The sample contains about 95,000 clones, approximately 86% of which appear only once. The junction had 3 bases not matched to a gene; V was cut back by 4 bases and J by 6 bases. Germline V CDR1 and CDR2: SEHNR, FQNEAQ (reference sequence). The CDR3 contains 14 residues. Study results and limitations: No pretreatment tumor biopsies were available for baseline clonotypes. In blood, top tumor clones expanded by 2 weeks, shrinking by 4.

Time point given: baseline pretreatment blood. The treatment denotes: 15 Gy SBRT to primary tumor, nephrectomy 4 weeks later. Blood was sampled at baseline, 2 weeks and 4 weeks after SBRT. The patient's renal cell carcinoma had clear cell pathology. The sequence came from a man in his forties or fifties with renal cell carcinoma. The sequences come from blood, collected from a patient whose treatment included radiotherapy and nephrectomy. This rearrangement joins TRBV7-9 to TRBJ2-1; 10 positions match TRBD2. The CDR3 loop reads CASSSSGGVNEQFF. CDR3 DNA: TGTGCCAGCAGCTCTAGCGGGGGTGTCAATGAGCAGTTCTTC.